These 31 T cell receptor beta chains share one sample of origin, sequenced in a study of beta chain features in type 1 diabetes. The isolated RNA, all of it, was reverse transcribed, so expressed TCRB transcripts were what got sequenced. Profiling relied on immunoSEQ multiplex PCR, and the TCRdb table lists in-frame clones only, not all of them. This table has 200,000 to 300,000 clones, 25% to 30% appearing once. Sequencing was done on a sample of central memory CD4+ T cells from blood. The source of these receptors is a man aged 25-40 years in good health.

V gene TRBV11-2 combines with J gene TRBJ2-3; D uncertain. Germline V gene sequence: CDR1 SGHAT, CDR2 FQNNGV. The V gene lost 3 bases and the J gene lost 0 bases, with 7 bases spanning the gap. The CDR3 contains 14 residues. The CDR3 is CASSFGPSTDTQYF. The CDR3 bases are TGTGCCAGCAGCTTCGGACCGAGCACAGATACGCAGTATTTT.

The CDR3 DNA is TGCAGCGTAATACAGTCGGACAGGGTTCAGCCCCAGCATTTT. Protein sequence: CSVIQSDRVQPQHF. This sequence joins TRBV29-1 and TRBJ1-5; TRBD1 aligns across 8 bases. The CDR3 loop spans 14 amino acids. Losses at the gene ends were 6 bases for V and 6 bases for J; bases not matched to a gene: 10. Germline CDR1 and CDR2: SQVTM and ANQGSEA. The variable domain in full, completed from reference TRBV29-1 and TRBJ1-5, reads SAVISQKPSRDICQRGTSLTIQCQVDSQVTMMFWYRQQPGQSLTLIATANQGSEATYESGFVIDKFPISRPNLTFSTLTVSNMSPEDSSIYLCSVIQSDRVQPQHFGDGTRLSIL.

The gene calls are TRBV6-5 and TRBJ1-3; perhaps TRBD1 as D (5 bases). In germline, CDR1 is MNHEY, CDR2 SVGAGI. The CDR3 has 15 amino acids. Trimming stripped 5 bases from V and 2 bases from J, with 13 bases between. CDR3 region: CASSAGWGTGNTIYF. CDR3 bases: TGTGCCAGCAGTGCTGGGTGGGGCACTGGAAACACCATATATTTT.

The chain uses TRBV30 and TRBJ1-5; 7 nucleotides align to TRBD1. The CDR3 sequence is 13 residues long. J gave up 1 base and V 4 bases, and 1 base lay outside the gene matches. Per the germline V gene, CDR1 is GTSNPN and CDR2 is SVGIG (reference sequence). The DNA for the CDR3 is TGTGCCTGGACCAGGGGGAGCAATCAGCCCCAGCATTTT. It encodes CAWTRGSNQPQHF.

The genes are TRBV23-1 and TRBJ1-5; 8 bases agree with TRBD1. TRBV23-1 is classed as an ORF, of uncertain function. Unmatched junction bases numbered 4, after V lost 2 bases and J lost 7 bases. The CDR3 totals 14 residues. This chain's CDR3 is CASSQTTGAQPQHF. CDR3 DNA: TGCGCCAGCAGTCAAACGACAGGGGCACAGCCCCAGCATTTT.

The rearrangement uses TRBV7-9 and TRBJ2-7, with D possibly being TRBD2 (6 bases). Germline assignment: CDR1 SEHNR and CDR2 FQNEAQ (reference sequence). The CDR3 is 14 residues long. V gave up 5 bases and J gave up 6 bases, with 17 bases separating them. CDR3: CASSLSLPGGEQYF. CDR3 sequence (DNA): TGTGCCAGCAGCCTCAGTCTCCCCGGGGGCGAGCAGTACTTC.

The chain links TRBV5-1 to TRBJ2-3; 7 nucleotides line up with TRBD1. V lost 0 bases and J lost 3; bases outside the gene matches: 4. From germline, CDR1 is SGHRS and CDR2 YFSETQ. The CDR3 length is 15 residues. CDR3 sequence: CASSLAGGVTDTQYF. CDR3 nucleotides: TGCGCCAGCAGCTTGGCAGGGGGTGTTACAGATACGCAGTATTTT. Based on the CDR3 plus reference TRBV5-1 and TRBJ2-3, the full variable domain is KAGVTQTPRYLIKTRGQQVTLSCSPISGHRSVSWYQQTPGQGLQFLFEYFSETQRNKGNFPGRFSGRQFSNSRSEMNVSTLELGDSALYLCASSLAGGVTDTQYFGPGTRLTVL.

The chain has TRBV4-3 and TRBJ2-5; 7 positions agree with TRBD1. The germline CDR1 and CDR2 sequences are LGHNA and YSLEER. CDR3 length: 13 residues. With 3 bases clipped from V and 5 bases from J, the junction kept 3 bases outside the gene matches. CDR3 sequence: CASSQDRRETQYF. CDR3 nucleotide sequence: TGCGCCAGCAGCCAGGACAGGAGGGAGACCCAGTACTTC.

The chain is built from TRBV7-2 and TRBJ2-5; perhaps TRBD2 as D (6 bases). Trimming shortened V by 4 bases and J by 6 bases, and 15 bases separated the two germline ends. Per germline, CDR1 SGHTA and CDR2 FQGNSA. This CDR3 is 14 amino acids long. In DNA form, the CDR3 reads TGTGCCAGCAGCTCGGGACTGGCGAGGCAGACCCAGTACTTC. Translation: CASSSGLARQTQYF. Together with reference TRBV7-2 and TRBJ2-5, the CDR3 gives the full variable domain: GAGVSQSPSNKVTEKGKDVELRCDPISGHTALYWYRQSLGQGLEFLIYFQGNSAPDKSGLPSDRFSAERTGGSVSTLTIQRTQQEDSAVYLCASSSGLARQTQYFGPGTRLLVL.

This clone appeared many times. The chain has TRBV30 and TRBJ2-4; D may match TRBD1 or TRBD2 (5 bases each). With 6 bases removed from V and 7 bases from J, the gap between germline ends came to 10 bases. CDR3 length equals 11 residues. Per the germline V gene, CDR1 is GTSNPN and CDR2 is SVGIG (reference sequence). The CDR3 DNA reads as TGTGCCTGCCGAGAGGGGAACATTCAGTACTTC. Encoded protein: CACREGNIQYF.

This chain links TRBV14 with TRBJ2-3; perhaps TRBD1 as D (5 bases). The CDR3 is 12 amino acids. The germline V gene encodes CDR1 SGHDN and CDR2 FVKESK. Trimming cost V 11 bases and J 7 bases, with 16 bases left between them. CDR3 DNA sequence: TGTGCCCGCTCGAGACAGCCTCATACGCAGTATTTT. It specifies CARSRQPHTQYF.

The CDR3: CASSLNLQGEQFF. Written as DNA, the CDR3 is TGCGCCAGCAGCTTGAATTTGCAGGGTGAGCAGTTCTTC. The chain carries TRBV5-1 and TRBJ2-1; D is possibly TRBD1 (5 bases). V was trimmed by 1 base and J by 9 bases, leaving 11 bases between them. Germline-derived CDR1 and CDR2 are SGHRS and YFSETQ. The CDR3 sequence is 13 residues long.

This clone has just a few counts. The rearrangement uses TRBV4-3 and TRBJ2-3; the match to TRBD1 covers 10 bases. Per the germline V gene, CDR1 is LGHNA and CDR2 is YSLEER. The CDR3 runs to 16 residues. Losses at the gene ends were 5 bases for V and 2 bases for J; bases not matched to a gene: 7. In DNA form, the CDR3 reads TGCGCCAGCAGCTCCGGGACAGGGGCATTCACAGATACGCAGTATTTT. It encodes CASSSGTGAFTDTQYF.

The genes are TRBV6-5 and TRBJ2-3; D gene unclear. Germline V gene lookup returns CDR1 MNHEY and CDR2 SVGAGI. The CDR3 consists of 14 residues. V lost 2 bases and J lost 10, with 16 bases in between. As DNA, the CDR3 is TGTGCCAGCAGTTACCAAGCTCTAGGGCATTCGCAGTATTTT. This encodes CASSYQALGHSQYF.

This clone was recorded at least ten times. The V call is TRBV5-6, the J call TRBJ2-1; a possible D gene is TRBD2 (6 bases). Trimming pared 6 bases from V and 10 bases from J, leaving 26 bases between. Per the germline V gene, CDR1 is SGHDT and CDR2 is YYEEEE. The CDR3 contains 16 residues. CDR3 nucleotides: TGTGCCAGCACCATCCTGGGGGGTGGGTTTAATGGAGAGCAGTTCTTC. It encodes CASTILGGGFNGEQFF.

J is TRBJ2-7 and V is TRBV2, with a possible D match to TRBD2 (5 bases). Germline CDR1 and CDR2: SNHLY and FYNNEI. V dropped 10 bases and J dropped 6 bases, with 16 bases sitting between them. This CDR3 has 12 amino acids. The CDR3 is CATGLVRAEQYF. CDR3 DNA sequence: TGTGCCACCGGCCTGGTGAGGGCCGAGCAGTACTTC.

The sample holds a few counts of this clone. This chain joins TRBV7-8 and TRBJ2-2; TRBD1 matches 10 bases. The CDR3 consists of 13 residues. Germline V CDR1 and CDR2: SGHVS, FQNEAQ. The V gene end was trimmed by 5 bases and the J gene end by 11 bases; junction bases not matched to a gene: 5. CDR3 bases: TGTGCCAGCAGCCTCGCGACAGGGGGCGAGCTGTTTTTT. Its translation is CASSLATGGELFF.

Here the CDR3 reads CAWKADRGPTGELFF. For the CDR3, the DNA is TGTGCCTGGAAAGCGGACAGGGGCCCCACCGGGGAGCTGTTTTTT. The chain is built from TRBV30 and TRBJ2-2; 9 bases line up with TRBD1. CDR1 is GTSNPN, CDR2 SVGIG, per germline (reference sequence). The CDR3 is 15 amino acids. Unmatched junction bases numbered 7, after V lost 4 bases and J lost 4 bases.

The V gene is TRBV1, the J gene TRBJ2-7; TRBD1, as called in the table, went unchecked against the DNA. TRBV1 is annotated as a pseudogene. This CDR3 region has 14 residues. The CDR3 coding sequence is TGCACCAGCAGCCGCCCGAGGGGGTGGGACGAGCAGTACTTC. Protein product: CTSSRPRGWDEQYF.

This clone was seen repeatedly, ten times or more. V is TRBV7-6 and J is TRBJ2-1, with 9 bases that match TRBD2. Germline-derived CDR1 and CDR2 are SGHVS and FNYEAQ. This CDR3 has 16 residues. V shed 5 bases and J 4 bases; nucleotides not matched to a gene: 9. CDR3: CASSPPLAGGYNEQFF. The CDR3 DNA sequence: TGTGCCAGCAGCCCCCCCTTGGCGGGGGGGTACAATGAGCAGTTCTTC.

This clone occurred a few times. The chain is built from TRBV29-1 and TRBJ2-1, with D possibly matching TRBD1 (6 bases). The V gene lost 7 bases and the J gene lost 3 bases, with 19 bases spanning the gap. The CDR3 runs 15 residues. Germline CDR1 SQVTM, CDR2 ANQGSEA. Here the CDR3 reads CSALTGGQNYNEQFF. The CDR3, as DNA: TGCAGCGCCCTGACCGGTGGACAGAACTACAATGAGCAGTTCTTC.

V is TRBV15 and J is TRBJ1-5, with D perhaps TRBD1 (5 bases). The length of the CDR3 is 15 residues. The V end lost 0 bases, the J end lost 8 bases, and 14 bases lay between the germline ends. The V gene's germline CDR1 is LNHNV and CDR2 YYDKDF (reference sequence). CDR3 nucleotide sequence: TGTGCCACCAGCAGAGATGGGGCAGTTTTGGAGCCCCAGCATTTT. Its translation is CATSRDGAVLEPQHF.

This clone was observed a few times. The J gene is TRBJ2-7, the V gene TRBV7-2; D ambiguous. Germline CDR1 SGHTA, CDR2 FQGNSA. The CDR3 is 15 amino acids. V lost 1 base and J 2 bases, leaving 12 bases between the germline ends. This chain's CDR3 is CASSLGGITTYEQYF. The CDR3 region has the DNA TGTGCCAGCAGCTTAGGTGGGATCACTACCTACGAGCAGTACTTC.

V and J are TRBV5-6 and TRBJ1-2; D uncertain. V lost 5 bases, J lost 3 bases, and 11 bases lay in between. This CDR3 region has 13 residues. Germline values: CDR1 SGHDT, CDR2 YYEEEE. The CDR3 coding sequence is TGTGCCAGCAGGATTGGGCGGCACTATGGCTACACCTTC. Protein: CASRIGRHYGYTF.

The gene calls are TRBV7-2 and TRBJ2-3; D ambiguous. Per the germline V gene, CDR1 is SGHTA and CDR2 is FQGNSA. V lost 5 bases to trimming and J lost 4 bases, with 7 bases between them. CDR3 size: 12 residues. This chain's CDR3 is CASSSKADTQYF. The CDR3, as DNA: TGTGCCAGCAGCAGCAAAGCAGATACGCAGTATTTT.

The rearrangement uses TRBV23-1 and TRBJ1-3; no definite D call. TRBV23-1 counts as an open reading frame of uncertain function. The CDR3 extends over 17 amino acids. V lost 2 bases, J lost 0 bases, and 14 bases lay in between. For the CDR3, the DNA is TGCGCCAGCAGTCAAGAGGAGTCATCGAGCTCTGGAAACACCATATATTTT. It yields the protein CASSQEESSSSGNTIYF.

In regard to this clone: A much larger clonotype is one base distant, so this may be a read error. The chain uses TRBV10-3 and TRBJ2-2, with 8 bases that match TRBD1. J lost 4 bases, V lost 6 bases, and 1 base had no gene match. The CDR3 runs 13 residues. Germline CDR1 and CDR2: ENHRY and SYGVKD. The CDR3 loop reads CAISGTGTGELFF. CDR3 sequence (DNA): TGTGCCATCAGCGGGACAGGCACCGGGGAGCTGTTTTTT.

This clone was counted at least ten times. The chain employs TRBV30 and TRBJ2-5; weak D call: TRBD1 (5 bases). The CDR3 sequence is 15 residues long. The germline CDR1 and CDR2 sequences are GTSNPN and SVGIG (reference sequence). The germline V and J ends were trimmed by 2 bases and 2 bases, with 15 bases remaining between them. CDR3 DNA sequence: TGTGCCTGGAGTCCCCTAGGAAAGGGGCAAGAGACCCAGTACTTC. Encoded protein: CAWSPLGKGQETQYF.

The chain carries TRBV30 and TRBJ1-2; TRBD1 might be the D (6 bases). The CDR3 contains 15 residues. The ends were cut back, 3 bases at V and 4 bases at J, with 18 bases in the middle. Looked up from germline, CDR1 is GTSNPN and CDR2 is SVGIG (reference sequence). The CDR3 DNA reads TGTGCCTGGAGGCTCGTGAGCGGACAGCTCTATGGCTACACCTTC. The encoded protein is CAWRLVSGQLYGYTF.

The V call is TRBV14, the J call TRBJ2-2; D assignment may be TRBD1 or TRBD2 (5 bases each). V shed 3 bases and J shed 6 bases, with 14 bases lying between them. The CDR3 runs to 15 residues. CDR1 and CDR2 from the germline V gene are SGHDN and FVKESK. The CDR3, as DNA: TGTGCCAGCAGCCAGGCCGGGACCTGGGCCGGGGAGCTGTTTTTT. Translating gives CASSQAGTWAGELFF.

This chain connects TRBV25-1 to TRBJ1-2; 10 bases are shared with TRBD1. The CDR3 has 15 amino acids. J was trimmed by 4 bases and V by 4 bases; bases with no gene match: 6. Germline-derived CDR1 and CDR2 are MGHDK and SYGVNS. The CDR3 loop reads CASSARDRGSYGYTF. The DNA of the CDR3 is TGTGCCAGCAGTGCCCGGGACAGGGGCTCCTATGGCTACACCTTC.